This T cell receptor (beta chain) was found in a study of blood T cell repertoires in COVID-19. Study at large: Samples representing acute and convalescent COVID-19 were sourced from the United States, Italy and Spain. PBMCs, B-cell-depleted T cells, or T cells were the source of the cDNA or gDNA that made up the material.

In germline, CDR1 is SGHRS, CDR2 YFSETQ. CDR3 size: 14 residues. The ends were cut back, 3 bases at V and 4 bases at J, with 10 bases in the middle. In the source study's methods: Estimated nucleated cell counts came from reference gene primer amplification. Generated by immunoSEQ multiplex PCR, the TCRdb table keeps only in-frame clones and is missing some. That table supplies the V and J calls and clone size; D and trimming were determined from the DNA. The sample holds 25,000 to 30,000 clones, about 83% seen once. The clonotype comes from a human donor in a cohort sampled during active COVID-19. The specimen sequenced was peripheral blood. The genes are TRBV5-1 and TRBJ2-2, with a possible D match to TRBD2 (6 bases). The CDR3 here is CASSSDGGTGELFF. In nucleotides, the CDR3 is TGCGCCAGCAGCTCCGACGGGGGCACCGGGGAGCTGTTTTTT.